This is a list of T cell receptor beta chains from one sample in a study of T cell responses to AZD1222 COVID-19 vaccine. Clones were sequenced by immunoSEQ multiplex PCR, and TCRdb holds only the in-frame ones, with some missing. This sample has tens of thousands of clones, with roughly nine tenths found just once. The starting material was peripheral blood, obtained on day 0 of AZD1222 vaccination. The source is an adult in good health. CDR3s include the opening cysteine and the closing phenylalanine or tryptophan. The order of the fields is J gene, V gene, D gene, clone size, CDR3 protein, CDR3 DNA. D genes are given only for firm matches. Not all rows give a size; the values are once, few, many and, for expanded clones, a class.

j_gene: TRBJ1-2
v_gene: TRBV5-1
d_gene: -
abundance: -
CDR3aa: CASSLVEELNYGYTF
CDR3nt: TGCGCCAGCAGCTTGGTTGAGGAACTCAACTATGGCTACACCTTC

j_gene: TRBJ1-1
v_gene: TRBV5-1
d_gene: -
abundance: few
CDR3aa: CASSLSEGTEAFF
CDR3nt: TGCGCCAGCAGCTTGTCAGAGGGGACTGAAGCTTTCTTT

j_gene: TRBJ2-1
v_gene: TRBV5-4
d_gene: -
abundance: -
CDR3aa: CASSPWAGSGNEQFF
CDR3nt: TGTGCCAGCAGCCCTTGGGCAGGGTCCGGCAATGAGCAGTTCTTC

j_gene: TRBJ2-3
v_gene: TRBV5-6
d_gene: -
abundance: -
CDR3aa: CASSLAGNWNTDTQYF
CDR3nt: TGTGCCAGCAGCTTGGCTGGGAACTGGAACACAGATACGCAGTATTTT

j_gene: TRBJ2-1
v_gene: TRBV7-6
d_gene: TRBD1
abundance: -
CDR3aa: CASSLDRVNEQFF
CDR3nt: TGTGCCAGCAGCTTGGACAGGGTGAATGAGCAGTTCTTC

j_gene: TRBJ2-5
v_gene: TRBV6-5
d_gene: TRBD1
abundance: -
CDR3aa: CASSWGQGRETQYF
CDR3nt: TGTGCCAGCAGCTGGGGACAGGGGAGGGAGACCCAGTACTTC

j_gene: TRBJ2-1
v_gene: TRBV5-4
d_gene: TRBD2
abundance: -
CDR3aa: CASSTLGLAGSYNEQFF
CDR3nt: TGTGCCAGCAGCACCCTTGGACTAGCGGGTTCCTACAATGAGCAGTTCTTC

j_gene: TRBJ2-7
v_gene: TRBV5-1
d_gene: -
abundance: -
CDR3aa: CASSLASYEQYF
CDR3nt: TGCGCCAGCAGCTTGGCCTCCTACGAGCAGTACTTC

j_gene: TRBJ1-1
v_gene: TRBV30
d_gene: -
abundance: -
CDR3aa: CAWTLAGRNTEAFF
CDR3nt: TGTGCCTGGACCCTAGCTGGCAGAAACACTGAAGCTTTCTTT

j_gene: TRBJ1-5
v_gene: TRBV6-5
d_gene: -
abundance: once
CDR3aa: CASKENSNQPQHF
CDR3nt: TGTGCCAGCAAGGAAAATAGCAATCAGCCCCAGCATTTT

j_gene: TRBJ1-6
v_gene: TRBV27
d_gene: -
abundance: -
CDR3aa: CASSGEGRGSPLHF
CDR3nt: TGTGCCAGCAGTGGCGAGGGGAGGGGTTCACCCCTCCACTTT

j_gene: TRBJ2-2
v_gene: TRBV5-1
d_gene: -
abundance: -
CDR3aa: CASSLVRNTGELFF
CDR3nt: TGCGCCAGCAGCTTGGTCAGGAACACCGGGGAGCTGTTTTTT

j_gene: TRBJ2-3
v_gene: TRBV2
d_gene: TRBD2
abundance: -
CDR3aa: CASRLLLAGTDTQYF
CDR3nt: TGTGCCAGCAGACTACTACTAGCGGGCACAGATACGCAGTATTTT

j_gene: TRBJ1-1
v_gene: TRBV19
d_gene: -
abundance: few
CDR3aa: CASSRRNTEAFF
CDR3nt: TGTGCCAGTAGTCGGAGGAACACTGAAGCTTTCTTT

j_gene: TRBJ2-7
v_gene: TRBV29-1
d_gene: -
abundance: -
CDR3aa: CSAAGTGNYEQYF
CDR3nt: TGCAGCGCCGCCGGGACGGGTAATTACGAGCAGTACTTC

j_gene: TRBJ1-1
v_gene: TRBV7-6
d_gene: TRBD1
abundance: -
CDR3aa: CASSPPLARGRTEAFF
CDR3nt: TGTGCCAGCAGCCCACCTTTAGCCAGGGGGCGAACTGAAGCTTTCTTT

j_gene: TRBJ2-1
v_gene: TRBV6-5
d_gene: TRBD2
abundance: -
CDR3aa: CASSSLAGGYNEQFF
CDR3nt: TGTGCCAGCAGTTCACTAGCGGGAGGCTATAATGAGCAGTTCTTC

j_gene: TRBJ1-6
v_gene: TRBV3-1/TRBV3-2
d_gene: -
abundance: -
CDR3aa: CASSQEHLNSPLHF
CDR3nt: TGTGCCAGCAGCCAAGAGCACTTAAATTCACCCCTCCACTTT

j_gene: TRBJ2-7
v_gene: TRBV9
d_gene: -
abundance: -
CDR3aa: CASSIWLEGGEQYF
CDR3nt: TGTGCCAGCAGCATCTGGCTAGAAGGAGGCGAGCAGTACTTC

j_gene: TRBJ1-4
v_gene: TRBV12-3/TRBV12-4
d_gene: -
abundance: -
CDR3aa: CASSVRQREKLFF
CDR3nt: TGTGCCAGCAGTGTCCGACAGAGGGAAAAACTGTTTTTT

j_gene: TRBJ2-7
v_gene: TRBV3-1/TRBV3-2
d_gene: TRBD2
abundance: few
CDR3aa: CASSSRGGGEQYF
CDR3nt: TGTGCCAGCAGCTCCCGCGGCGGGGGCGAGCAGTACTTC

j_gene: TRBJ2-7
v_gene: TRBV30
d_gene: TRBD2
abundance: -
CDR3aa: CAWSARGVQYF
CDR3nt: TGTGCCTGGAGTGCGCGGGGGGTGCAGTACTTC

j_gene: TRBJ2-3
v_gene: TRBV19
d_gene: -
abundance: -
CDR3aa: CASSMRSQGGEWDTQYF
CDR3nt: TGTGCCAGTAGTATGAGGAGCCAGGGGGGTGAGTGGGATACGCAGTATTTT

j_gene: TRBJ2-7
v_gene: TRBV18
d_gene: TRBD1
abundance: -
CDR3aa: CASSPLGTGGNEQYF
CDR3nt: TGTGCCAGCTCACCACTTGGGACAGGGGGGAACGAGCAGTACTTC

j_gene: TRBJ1-3
v_gene: TRBV18
d_gene: -
abundance: -
CDR3aa: CASSSTPAGNTIYF
CDR3nt: TGTGCCAGCTCATCGACACCTGCGGGAAACACCATATATTTT

j_gene: TRBJ2-3
v_gene: TRBV4-1
d_gene: TRBD1
abundance: -
CDR3aa: CASSQDKGAITDTQYF
CDR3nt: TGCGCCAGCAGCCAAGACAAGGGGGCCATTACAGATACGCAGTATTTT

j_gene: TRBJ1-2
v_gene: TRBV9
d_gene: TRBD1
abundance: -
CDR3aa: CASSVASNARTGERNSETGYTF
CDR3nt: TGTGCCAGCAGCGTAGCTTCAAATGCAAGGACAGGGGAAAGAAATTCTGAAACGGGCTACACCTTC

j_gene: TRBJ1-1
v_gene: TRBV5-1
d_gene: -
abundance: -
CDR3aa: CASSLGQGFDTEAFF
CDR3nt: TGCGCCAGCAGCTTGGGGCAGGGGTTTGACACTGAAGCTTTCTTT